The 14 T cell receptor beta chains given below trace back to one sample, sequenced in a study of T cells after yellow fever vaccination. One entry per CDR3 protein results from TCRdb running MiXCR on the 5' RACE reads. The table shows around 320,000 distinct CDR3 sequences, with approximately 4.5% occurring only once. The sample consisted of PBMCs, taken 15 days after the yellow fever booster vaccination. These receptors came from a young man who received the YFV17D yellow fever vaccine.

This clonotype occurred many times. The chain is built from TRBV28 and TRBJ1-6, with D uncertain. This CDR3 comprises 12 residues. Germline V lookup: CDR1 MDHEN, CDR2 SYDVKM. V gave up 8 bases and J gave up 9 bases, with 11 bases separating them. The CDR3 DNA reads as TGTGCCAGCTCCCCCGCCGGTTCACCCCTCCACTTT. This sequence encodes CASSPAGSPLHF.

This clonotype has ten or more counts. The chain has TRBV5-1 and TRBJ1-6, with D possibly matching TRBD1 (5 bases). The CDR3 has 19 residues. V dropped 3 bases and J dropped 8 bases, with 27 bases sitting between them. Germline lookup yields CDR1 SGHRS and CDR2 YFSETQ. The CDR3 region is CASSSDYGFGGGKYSPLHF. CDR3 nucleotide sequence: TGCGCCAGCAGCTCCGATTATGGCTTCGGCGGGGGGAAGTATTCACCCCTCCACTTT. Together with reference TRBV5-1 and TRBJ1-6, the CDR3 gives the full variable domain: KAGVTQTPRYLIKTRGQQVTLSCSPISGHRSVSWYQQTPGQGLQFLFEYFSETQRNKGNFPGRFSGRQFSNSRSEMNVSTLELGDSALYLCASSSDYGFGGGKYSPLHFGNGTRLTVT.

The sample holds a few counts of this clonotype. The CDR3 region is CASSRDWDAGELFF. CDR3 coding DNA: TGTGCCAGCAGTCGAGACTGGGATGCCGGGGAGCTGTTTTTT. This chain joins TRBV2 and TRBJ2-2; unclear D gene. The germline gives CDR1 SNHLY, CDR2 FYNNEI. This CDR3 spans 14 amino acids. V lost 5 bases and J 6 bases, leaving 13 bases between the germline ends.

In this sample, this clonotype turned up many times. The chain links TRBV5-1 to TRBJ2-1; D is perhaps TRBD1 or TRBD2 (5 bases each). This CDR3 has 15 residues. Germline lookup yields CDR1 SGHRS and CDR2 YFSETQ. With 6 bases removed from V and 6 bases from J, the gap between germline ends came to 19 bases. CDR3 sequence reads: CASTLGTAWGNEQFF. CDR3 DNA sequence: TGCGCCAGCACCCTGGGGACCGCTTGGGGCAATGAGCAGTTCTTC.

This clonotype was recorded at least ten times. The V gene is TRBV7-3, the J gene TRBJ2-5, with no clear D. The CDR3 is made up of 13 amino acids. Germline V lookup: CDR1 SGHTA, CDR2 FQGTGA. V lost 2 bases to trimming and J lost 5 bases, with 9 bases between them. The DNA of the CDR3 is TGTGCCAGCAGCTTATCCGGGTTCGAGACCCAGTACTTC. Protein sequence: CASSLSGFETQYF.

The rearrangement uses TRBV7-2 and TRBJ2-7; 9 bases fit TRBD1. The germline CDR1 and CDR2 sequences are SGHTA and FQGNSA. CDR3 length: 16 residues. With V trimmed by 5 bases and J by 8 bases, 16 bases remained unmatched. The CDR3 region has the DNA TGTGCCAGCAGCACAACCACCGGGACAGGGTTTTTGAAGCAGTACTTC. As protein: CASSTTTGTGFLKQYF.

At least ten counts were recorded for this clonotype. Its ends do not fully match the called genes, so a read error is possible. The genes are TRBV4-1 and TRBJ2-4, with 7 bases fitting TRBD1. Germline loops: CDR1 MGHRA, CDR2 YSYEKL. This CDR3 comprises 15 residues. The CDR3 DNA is TGTGCCAGCAGCCAAAGGGGGCTGGCCAAAAACATTCAGTACTTC. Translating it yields CASSQRGLAKNIQYF.

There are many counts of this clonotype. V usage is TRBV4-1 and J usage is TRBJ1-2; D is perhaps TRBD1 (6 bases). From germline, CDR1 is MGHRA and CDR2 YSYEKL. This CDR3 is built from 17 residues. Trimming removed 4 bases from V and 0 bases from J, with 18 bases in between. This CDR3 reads CASSLIGGRGTNYGYTF. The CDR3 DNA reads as TGCGCCAGCAGCCTTATCGGGGGCAGGGGAACTAACTATGGCTACACCTTC.

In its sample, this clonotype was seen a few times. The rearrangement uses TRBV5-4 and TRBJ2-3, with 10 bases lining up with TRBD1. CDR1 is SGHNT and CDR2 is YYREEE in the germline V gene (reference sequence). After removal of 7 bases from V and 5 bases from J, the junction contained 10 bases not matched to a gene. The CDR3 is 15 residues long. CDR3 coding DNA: TGTGCCAGCTTCCCGGCGGGACAGGGGATAGATACGCAGTATTTT. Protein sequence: CASFPAGQGIDTQYF.

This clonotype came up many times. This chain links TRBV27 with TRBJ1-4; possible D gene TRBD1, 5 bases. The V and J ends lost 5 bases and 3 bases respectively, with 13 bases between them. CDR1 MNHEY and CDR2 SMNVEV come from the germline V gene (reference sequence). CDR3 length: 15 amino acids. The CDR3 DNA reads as TGTGCCAGCAGTACTCTCGGGGGTCCTAATGAAAAACTGTTTTTT. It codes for CASSTLGGPNEKLFF.

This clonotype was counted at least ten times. CDR3: CSASTSFEQYV. DNA of the CDR3: TGCAGTGCTTCGACTAGCTTCGAGCAGTACGTC. The V gene is TRBV20-1, the J gene TRBJ2-7, with 7 positions matching TRBD2. CDR1 and CDR2 (germline): DFQATT, SNEGSKA (reference sequence). Trimming at V came to 5 bases and at J to 6 bases, leaving 4 bases not matched to a gene. This CDR3 region has 11 residues.

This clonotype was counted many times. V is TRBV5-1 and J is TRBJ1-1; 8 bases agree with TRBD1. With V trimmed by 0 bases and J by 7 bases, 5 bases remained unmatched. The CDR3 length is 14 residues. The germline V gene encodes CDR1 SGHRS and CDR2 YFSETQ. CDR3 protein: CASSLARQGSEAFF. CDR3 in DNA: TGCGCCAGCAGCTTGGCTCGACAGGGGAGTGAAGCTTTCTTT.

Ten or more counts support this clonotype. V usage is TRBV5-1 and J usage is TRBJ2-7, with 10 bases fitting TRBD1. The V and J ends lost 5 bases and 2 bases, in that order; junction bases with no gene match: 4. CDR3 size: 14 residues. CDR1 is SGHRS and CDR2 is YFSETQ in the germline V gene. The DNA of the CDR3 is TGCGCCAGCAGTCCCGGGACAGGGGCCTACGAGCAGTACGTC. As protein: CASSPGTGAYEQYV.

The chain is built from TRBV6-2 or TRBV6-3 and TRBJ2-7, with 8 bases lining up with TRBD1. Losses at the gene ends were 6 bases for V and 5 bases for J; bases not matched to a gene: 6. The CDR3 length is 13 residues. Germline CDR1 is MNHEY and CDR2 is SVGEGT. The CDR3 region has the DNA TGTGCCAGCAGACAGAGGACAGGGAACGAGCAGTACTTC. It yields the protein CASRQRTGNEQYF.